This T cell receptor beta chain originates from a study of blood T cell repertoires in COVID-19. Study in general: The United States, Italy and Spain provided the acute and convalescent COVID-19 samples. In each case, the material was cDNA or gDNA derived from T cells, B-cell-depleted T cells, or PBMCs.

Study processing details: How many nucleated cells were present was estimated from reference gene primer amplification. Sequencing was performed with immunoSEQ multiplex PCR; in TCRdb, only in-frame clones are kept and a portion is missing. V, J and clone size are taken as reported in that table, and D and trimming were inferred from the DNA itself. Counted here are about 36,000 clones, around 80% occurring once; the ten biggest clones make up 1.5% to 2%. Sequencing was carried out using peripheral blood. The source of this sequence is a man aged 60 to 69 with active COVID-19.

The CDR3: CATSGGTGQNYGYTF. CDR3 DNA sequence: TGTGCCACCAGCGGCGGGACAGGGCAAAACTATGGCTACACCTTC. V gene TRBV15 combines with J gene TRBJ1-2, with 9 nucleotides matching TRBD1. Germline CDR1 is LNHNV and CDR2 is YYDKDF (reference sequence). V lost 5 bases and J lost 2; bases outside the gene matches: 6. This CDR3 is built from 15 residues. Based on the CDR3 plus reference TRBV15 and TRBJ1-2, the full variable domain is DAMVIQNPRYQVTQFGKPVTLSCSQTLNHNVMYWYQQKSSQAPKLLFHYYDKDFNNEADTPDNFQSRRPNTSFCFLDIRSPGLGDTAMYLCATSGGTGQNYGYTFGSGTRLTVV.